This T cell receptor beta chain was sequenced during a study of control samples from healthy donors and cancer patients. Method: immunoSEQ multiplex PCR; TCRdb's copy keeps in-frame clones and lacks some. This table holds about 120,000 clones, about nine tenths found once. This CDR3 contains 14 residues. The germline gives CDR1 GTSNPN, CDR2 SVGIG (reference sequence). With 2 bases clipped from V and 4 bases from J, the junction kept 3 bases outside the gene matches. This clonotype was obtained from a man in his forties in good health. Sequenced sample: blood. This chain links TRBV30 with TRBJ2-2; 8 positions agree with TRBD1. CDR3 protein: CAWSTGTGTGELFF. DNA for the CDR3: TGTGCCTGGAGTACCGGGACAGGCACCGGGGAGCTGTTTTTT.